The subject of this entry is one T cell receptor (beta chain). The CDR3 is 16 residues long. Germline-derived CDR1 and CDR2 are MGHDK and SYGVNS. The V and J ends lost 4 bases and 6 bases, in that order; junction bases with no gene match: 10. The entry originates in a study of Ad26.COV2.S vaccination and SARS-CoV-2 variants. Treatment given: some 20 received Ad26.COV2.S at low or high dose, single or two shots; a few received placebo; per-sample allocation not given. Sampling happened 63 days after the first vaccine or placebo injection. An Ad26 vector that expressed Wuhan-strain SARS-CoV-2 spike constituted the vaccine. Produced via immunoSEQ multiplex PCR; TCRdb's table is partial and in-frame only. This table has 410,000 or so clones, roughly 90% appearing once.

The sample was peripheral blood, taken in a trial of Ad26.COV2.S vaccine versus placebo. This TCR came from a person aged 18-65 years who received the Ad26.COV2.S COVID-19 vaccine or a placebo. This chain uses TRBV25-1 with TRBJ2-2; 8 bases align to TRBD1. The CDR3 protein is CASSVDDRGRSGELFF. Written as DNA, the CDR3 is TGTGCCAGCAGTGTCGACGACAGGGGTCGGTCCGGGGAGCTGTTTTTT.